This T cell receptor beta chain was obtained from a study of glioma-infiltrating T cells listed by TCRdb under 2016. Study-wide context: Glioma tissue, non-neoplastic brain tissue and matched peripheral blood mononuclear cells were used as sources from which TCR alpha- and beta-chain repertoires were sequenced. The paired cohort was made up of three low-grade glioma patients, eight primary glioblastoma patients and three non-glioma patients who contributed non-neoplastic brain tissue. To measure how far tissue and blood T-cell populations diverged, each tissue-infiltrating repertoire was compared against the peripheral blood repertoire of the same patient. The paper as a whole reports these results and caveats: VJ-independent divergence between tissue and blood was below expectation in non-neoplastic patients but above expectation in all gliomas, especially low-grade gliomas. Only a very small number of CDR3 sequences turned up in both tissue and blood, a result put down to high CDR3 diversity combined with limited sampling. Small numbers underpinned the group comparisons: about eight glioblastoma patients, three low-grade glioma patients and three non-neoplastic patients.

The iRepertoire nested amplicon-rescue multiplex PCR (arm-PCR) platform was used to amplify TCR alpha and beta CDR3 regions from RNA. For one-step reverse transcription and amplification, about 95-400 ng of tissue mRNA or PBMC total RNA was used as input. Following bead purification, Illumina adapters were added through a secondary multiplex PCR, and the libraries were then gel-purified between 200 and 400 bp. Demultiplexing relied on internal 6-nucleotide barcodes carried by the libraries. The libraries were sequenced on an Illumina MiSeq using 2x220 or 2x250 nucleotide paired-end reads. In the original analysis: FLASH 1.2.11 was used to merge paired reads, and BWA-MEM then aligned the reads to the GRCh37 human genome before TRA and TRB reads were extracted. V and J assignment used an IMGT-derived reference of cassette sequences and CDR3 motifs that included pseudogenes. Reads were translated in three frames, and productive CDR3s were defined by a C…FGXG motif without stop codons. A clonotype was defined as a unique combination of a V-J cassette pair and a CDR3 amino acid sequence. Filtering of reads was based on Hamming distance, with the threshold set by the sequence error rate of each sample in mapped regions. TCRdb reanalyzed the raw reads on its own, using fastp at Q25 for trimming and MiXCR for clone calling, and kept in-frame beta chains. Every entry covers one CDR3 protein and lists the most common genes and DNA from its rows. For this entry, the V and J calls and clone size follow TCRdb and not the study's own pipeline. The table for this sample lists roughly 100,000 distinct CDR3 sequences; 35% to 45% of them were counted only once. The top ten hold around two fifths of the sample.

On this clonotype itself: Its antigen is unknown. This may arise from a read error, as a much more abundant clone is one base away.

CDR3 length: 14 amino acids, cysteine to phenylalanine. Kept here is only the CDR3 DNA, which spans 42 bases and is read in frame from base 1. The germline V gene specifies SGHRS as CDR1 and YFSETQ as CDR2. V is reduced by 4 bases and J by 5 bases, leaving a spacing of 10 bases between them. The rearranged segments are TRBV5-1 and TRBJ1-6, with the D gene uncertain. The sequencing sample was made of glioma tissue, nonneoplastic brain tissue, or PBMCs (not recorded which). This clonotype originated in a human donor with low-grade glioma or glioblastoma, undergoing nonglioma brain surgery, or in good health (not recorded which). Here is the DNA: TGCGCCAGCAGCGCGTCACGGAATAATTCACCCCTCCACTTT. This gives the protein CASSASRNNSPLHF.